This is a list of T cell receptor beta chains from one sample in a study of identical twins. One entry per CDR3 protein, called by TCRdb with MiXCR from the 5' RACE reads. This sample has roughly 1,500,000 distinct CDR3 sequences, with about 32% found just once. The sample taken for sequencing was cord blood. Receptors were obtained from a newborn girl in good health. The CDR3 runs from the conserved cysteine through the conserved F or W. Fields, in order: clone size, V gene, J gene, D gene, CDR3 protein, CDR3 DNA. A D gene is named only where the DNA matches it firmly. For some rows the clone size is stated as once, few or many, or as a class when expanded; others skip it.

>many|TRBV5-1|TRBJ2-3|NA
CASSLWDSTDTQYF
TGTGCCAGCAGTTTATGGGACAGCACAGATACGCAGTATTTT
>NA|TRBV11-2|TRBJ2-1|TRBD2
CASSISGRMSDEQFF
TGTGCCAGCAGCATTAGCGGGAGGATGTCGGATGAGCAGTTCTTC
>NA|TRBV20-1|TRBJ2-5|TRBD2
CSAPKSGGASETQYF
TGCAGTGCCCCTAAATCGGGGGGGGCGTCAGAGACCCAGTACTTC
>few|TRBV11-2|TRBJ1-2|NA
CASSVPGAGNGYTF
TGTGCCAGCAGCGTCCCAGGGGCAGGAAACGGCTACACCTTC
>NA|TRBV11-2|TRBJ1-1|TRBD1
CASSLVSSGNRGGRNTEAFF
TGTGCCAGCAGCTTAGTCTCGTCGGGGAACAGGGGAGGTCGGAACACTGAAGCTTTCTTT
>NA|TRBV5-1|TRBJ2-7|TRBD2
CASSFTPLAGAKRAYEQYF
TGCGCCAGCAGCTTTACCCCACTAGCGGGGGCCAAGAGGGCCTACGAGCAGTACTTC
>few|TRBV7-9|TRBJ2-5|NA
CASSPPTRLREEQYF
TGTGCCAGCAGCCCTCCGACTAGGCTAAGGGAGGAGCAGTACTTC
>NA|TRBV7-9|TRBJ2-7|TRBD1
CASSLYRTGGYEQYF
TGTGCCAGCAGCTTGTACAGGACAGGGGGCTACGAGCAGTACTTC
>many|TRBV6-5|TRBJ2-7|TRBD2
CASSYSSSGHSYEQYF
TGTGCCAGCAGTTACTCTTCTAGCGGCCACTCCTACGAGCAGTACTTC
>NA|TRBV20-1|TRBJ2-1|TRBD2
CSASEIAGAVYNEQFF
TGCAGTGCTAGTGAAATAGCGGGAGCAGTCTACAATGAGCAGTTCTTC
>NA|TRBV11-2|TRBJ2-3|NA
CASSFGLPRTDTQYF
TGTGCCAGCAGCTTCGGACTACCCCGCACAGATACGCAGTATTTT
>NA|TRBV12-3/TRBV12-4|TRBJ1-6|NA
CASRDWTPYNSPLHF
TGTGCCAGCAGGGATTGGACCCCCTATAATTCACCCCTCCACTTT
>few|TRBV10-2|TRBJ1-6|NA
CASQLDWSYNSPLHF
TGCGCCAGCCAATTAGATTGGTCCTATAATTCACCCCTCCACTTT
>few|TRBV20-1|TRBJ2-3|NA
CSASLGNTDTQYF
TGCAGTGCTAGTTTGGGCAACACAGATACGCAGTATTTT
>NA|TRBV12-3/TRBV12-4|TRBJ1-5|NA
CASSQGPGQPQHF
TGTGCCAGCAGTCAGGGACCGGGTCAGCCCCAGCATTTT
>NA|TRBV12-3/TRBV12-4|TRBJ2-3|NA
CASSFPGTDMQYF
TGTGCCAGCAGTTTCCCGGGCACAGATATGCAGTATTTT
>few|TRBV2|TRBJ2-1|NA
CASSYWEYNEQFF
TGTGCCAGCAGTTATTGGGAATACAATGAGCAGTTCTTC
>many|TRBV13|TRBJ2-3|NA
CASSLEKDDTQYF
TGTGCCAGCAGCTTAGAGAAGGATGATACGCAGTATTTT
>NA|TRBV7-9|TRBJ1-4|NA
CASSLEAGVEKLFF
TGTGCCAGCAGCTTAGAGGCAGGGGTTGAAAAACTGTTTTTT
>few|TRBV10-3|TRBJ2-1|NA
CAISEAKSSYNEQFF
TGTGCCATCAGTGAGGCCAAAAGCTCCTACAATGAGCAGTTCTTC
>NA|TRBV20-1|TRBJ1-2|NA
CSAPRRGYYGYTF
TGCAGTGCCCCAAGGCGAGGGTACTATGGCTACACCTTC
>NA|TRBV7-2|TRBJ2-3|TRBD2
CASSLARLAGGPVVDTDTQYF
TGTGCCAGCAGCTTAGCTCGTTTAGCGGGAGGGCCGGTGGTAGACACAGATACGCAGTATTTT
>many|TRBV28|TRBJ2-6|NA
CASRAGANVLTF
TGTGCCAGCAGGGCTGGGGCCAACGTCCTGACTTTC
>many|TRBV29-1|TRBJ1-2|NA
CSVGVLNYGYTF
TGCAGCGTTGGGGTGCTGAACTATGGCTACACCTTC
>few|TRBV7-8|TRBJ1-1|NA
CASSLATANLLNTEAFF
TGTGCCAGCAGCTTAGCGACCGCAAATCTCCTGAACACTGAAGCTTTCTTT
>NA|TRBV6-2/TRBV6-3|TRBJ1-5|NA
CASSFQISNQPQHF
TGTGCCAGCAGTTTCCAGATCAGCAATCAGCCCCAGCATTTT
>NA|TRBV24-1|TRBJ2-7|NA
CATSDGQSLDEQYF
TGTGCCACCAGTGATGGACAGAGCTTAGACGAGCAGTACTTC
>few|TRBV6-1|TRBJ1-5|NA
CASSIDRIPDQPQHF
TGTGCCAGCAGTATAGACAGGATCCCCGATCAGCCCCAGCATTTT